Listed below are T cell receptor beta chains from one sample, sequenced in a study of blood T cell repertoires in COVID-19. Clones were sequenced by immunoSEQ multiplex PCR, and TCRdb holds only the in-frame ones, with some missing. The table includes around 330,000 clones, around 91% detected once. Sequenced: PBMCs or T cells enriched from blood (not recorded which). All receptors come from a woman between 35 and 50 years old who had recovered from COVID-19. Both conserved end residues are part of each CDR3. The D gene is left open where the match is weak. Expanded clones get a size class; other rows say once, few or many, or leave the size out.

CDR3 DNA | CDR3 protein | CDR3 length | J gene | clone size | D gene | V gene
TGTGCCAGTAGTATTAGGGCAGGGGGCTTTTACGAGCAGTACTTC | CASSIRAGGFYEQYF | 15 | TRBJ2-7 | once | TRBD1 | TRBV19
TGTGCCAGCAGCCATTCGGGGACAGGGAACACTGAAGCTTTCTTT | CASSHSGTGNTEAFF | 15 | TRBJ1-1 | - | TRBD1 | TRBV3-1/TRBV3-2
TGCAGTGCTAGTTGGGGACTCAGGGGAGGGGCCATTCAGTACTTC | CSASWGLRGGAIQYF | 15 | TRBJ2-4 | - | - | TRBV20-1
TGTGCCAGCAGCTTAGGGGGGCAGGGTGAAAAACTGTTTTTT | CASSLGGQGEKLFF | 14 | TRBJ1-4 | once | - | TRBV7-2
TGTGCCAGCAGCCCCCGGAGCGGGGAGGGCACAGATACGCAGTATTTT | CASSPRSGEGTDTQYF | 16 | TRBJ2-3 | once | TRBD2 | TRBV9
TGCGCCAGCAACCCCGACAGAAGCTACACAGATACGCAGTATTTT | CASNPDRSYTDTQYF | 15 | TRBJ2-3 | - | - | TRBV5-1
TGTGCCAGCAGCAAGGACATTCAATACAATGAGCAGTTCTTC | CASSKDIQYNEQFF | 14 | TRBJ2-1 | - | - | TRBV9
TGTGCCAGCAGCCTTCAATGGAGCGAGCAGTACTTC | CASSLQWSEQYF | 12 | TRBJ2-7 | - | - | TRBV11-2
TGTGCCAGCAGCTTCTTTATGACAGGGGAAGCCTACGAGCAGTACTTC | CASSFFMTGEAYEQYF | 16 | TRBJ2-7 | - | TRBD1 | TRBV3-1/TRBV3-2
TGCGCCAGCAGCCCGGGGACTAGGGGCCACAATGAGCAGTTCTTC | CASSPGTRGHNEQFF | 15 | TRBJ2-1 | - | TRBD2 | TRBV5-1
TGTGCCAGCAGCATGGGCATTAACTATGGCTACACCTTC | CASSMGINYGYTF | 13 | TRBJ1-2 | - | - | TRBV2
TGCGCCAGCAGCCAAGGGCTAGCGGGTTTAGGGAACACCGGGGAGCTGTTTTTT | CASSQGLAGLGNTGELFF | 18 | TRBJ2-2 | once | TRBD2 | TRBV4-1
TGCGCCAGCAGCCAAGATTACTTGGGCCTCGGGGAGCTGTTTTTT | CASSQDYLGLGELFF | 15 | TRBJ2-2 | - | - | TRBV4-3
TGTGCCTGGAGTGTTAGTCAGCCCCAGCATTTT | CAWSVSQPQHF | 11 | TRBJ1-5 | once | - | TRBV30
TGTGCCAGCAGCTTGGGGGGGCGTGAGCAGTTCTTC | CASSLGGREQFF | 12 | TRBJ2-1 | - | - | TRBV5-6
TGTGCCAGCAGTGCGGCTAGCGGGATACTTCAAACGCCAAATGAGCAGTTCTTC | CASSAASGILQTPNEQFF | 18 | TRBJ2-1 | - | TRBD2 | TRBV2
TGTGCCACCAGTGACAGGGGGAACACTGAAGCTTTCTTT | CATSDRGNTEAFF | 13 | TRBJ1-1 | - | - | TRBV24-1
TGTGCCAGCAGCCAAGCAGCTAGCGGGCCTAGCACAGATACGCAGTATTTT | CASSQAASGPSTDTQYF | 17 | TRBJ2-3 | once | TRBD2 | TRBV3-1/TRBV3-2
TGTGCCCTCCGCGGGGCCTTGTTTCTCACTGAAGCTTTCTTT | CALRGALFLTEAFF | 14 | TRBJ1-1 | - | - | TRBV25-1
TGTGCCAGCAGCCGCGGGGTAAATGAACAGTTCTTC | CASSRGVNEQFF | 12 | TRBJ2-1 | - | - | TRBV12-3/TRBV12-4
TGCAGCGTCGACTCCGGGACAGGGAGAGCTTCACCCCTCCACTTT | CSVDSGTGRASPLHF | 15 | TRBJ1-6 | few | TRBD1 | TRBV29-1
TGTGCCAGCAGTTTAGCGGGGGGGCACGAGACCCAGTACTTC | CASSLAGGHETQYF | 14 | TRBJ2-5 | - | TRBD2 | TRBV6-2/TRBV6-3
TGTGCCAGCTCCCAGGACAGGGGGCTTAGTCTCCACTTT | CASSQDRGLSLHF | 13 | TRBJ1-6 | - | TRBD1 | TRBV18
TGTGCCAGCAGCGTAGTGGGACAGTCAAATGAGCAGTTCTTC | CASSVVGQSNEQFF | 14 | TRBJ2-1 | - | TRBD1 | TRBV9
TGTGCCAGCAGTTGGTTGGAGGAGCAGTACTTC | CASSWLEEQYF | 11 | TRBJ2-7 | - | - | TRBV6-5
TGTGCCAGCAGCTTAGGCCACACAGATACGCAGTATTTT | CASSLGHTDTQYF | 13 | TRBJ2-3 | - | - | TRBV7-3
TGTGCCAGCTCCCCTCTAGCGGATACGAACACCGGGGAGCTGTTTTTT | CASSPLADTNTGELFF | 16 | TRBJ2-2 | - | TRBD2 | TRBV18
TGTGCCAGCGGGGGGGACGGGGGCTACACCTTC | CASGGDGGYTF | 11 | TRBJ1-2 | - | - | TRBV2
TGTGCCAGCAGCAGGGTTAACAATCAGCCCCAGCATTTT | CASSRVNNQPQHF | 13 | TRBJ1-5 | - | - | TRBV6-6
TGTGCCAGCAGCTTAGAGACAGGCCCCTACGAGCAGTACTTC | CASSLETGPYEQYF | 14 | TRBJ2-7 | - | - | TRBV11-1
TGTGCCAGCAGTTTAATGAGTATAACTATGGGCTACACCTTC | CASSLMSITMGYTF | 14 | TRBJ1-2 | - | - | TRBV28
TGTGCCAGCAATAGCGGGAACAATGAGCAGTTCTTC | CASNSGNNEQFF | 12 | TRBJ2-1 | - | TRBD2 | TRBV2
TGTGCCAGCTCACCACTGGGGACAGAAACCTACGAGCAGTACTTC | CASSPLGTETYEQYF | 15 | TRBJ2-7 | - | TRBD1 | TRBV18
TGTGCCAGCAGCTTAAGAGAGAAAGAGACCCAGTACTTC | CASSLREKETQYF | 13 | TRBJ2-5 | once | - | TRBV7-3
TGTGCCAGCAGTATCAACCTCAGGGGGAACACTGAAGCTTTCTTT | CASSINLRGNTEAFF | 15 | TRBJ1-1 | - | - | TRBV28
TGTGCCAGCAGCCCCCCCTTCCCTAGCCCTAACGGGTATGAGCAGTTCTTC | CASSPPFPSPNGYEQFF | 17 | TRBJ2-1 | - | - | TRBV7-2